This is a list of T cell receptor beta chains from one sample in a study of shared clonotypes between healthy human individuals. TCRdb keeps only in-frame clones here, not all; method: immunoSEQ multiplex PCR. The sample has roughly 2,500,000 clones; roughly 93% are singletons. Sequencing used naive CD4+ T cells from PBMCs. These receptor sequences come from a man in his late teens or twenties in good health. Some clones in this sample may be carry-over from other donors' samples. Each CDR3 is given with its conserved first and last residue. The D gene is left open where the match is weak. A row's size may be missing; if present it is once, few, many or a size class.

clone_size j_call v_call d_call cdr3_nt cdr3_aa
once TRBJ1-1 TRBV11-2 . TGTGCCAGCAGCTTTGGAGCCGGAACCATGAACACTGAAGCTTTCTTT CASSFGAGTMNTEAFF
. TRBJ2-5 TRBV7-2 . TGTGCCAGCAGCTTGTTAGGCCGGGCCTCGGAAGAGACCCAGTACTTC CASSLLGRASEETQYF
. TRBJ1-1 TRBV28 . TGTGCCAGCAGCATAGGGGGGGCCCGGAGGACTGAAGCTTTCTTT CASSIGGARRTEAFF
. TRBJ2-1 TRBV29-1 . TGCAGCCTTCACCAGCGGCCAAACGCTGAGCAGTTCTTC CSLHQRPNAEQFF
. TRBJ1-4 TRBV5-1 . TGCGCCAGCAGCTCGGGATCCGTGGGGGAAAAACTGTTTTTT CASSSGSVGEKLFF
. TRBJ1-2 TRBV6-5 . TGTGCCAGCGGGGAGGGGGACTATGGCTACACCTTC CASGEGDYGYTF
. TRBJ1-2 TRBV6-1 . TGTGCCAGCAGTCAGAAAGGGGTAGGATATGGCTACACCTTC CASSQKGVGYGYTF
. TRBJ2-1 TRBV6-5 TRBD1 TGTGCCAGCAGTTACGGGACAGGGGGCCTGGATGAGCAGTTCTTC CASSYGTGGLDEQFF
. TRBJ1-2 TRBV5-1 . TGCGCCAGCAGCGGACAATCGATCTATGGCTACACCTTC CASSGQSIYGYTF
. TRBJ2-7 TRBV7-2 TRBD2 TGTGCCAGCAGCTTAGCGGGCGGGAGGGCCTACGAGCAGTACTTC CASSLAGGRAYEQYF
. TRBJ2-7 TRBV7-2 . TGTGCCAGCAGCTTAGGGGACCCCTGGGAGGACGAGCAGTACTTC CASSLGDPWEDEQYF
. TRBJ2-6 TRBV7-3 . TGTGCCAGCAGCCCCGGGGGAAGCGGGGCCAACGTCCTGACTTTC CASSPGGSGANVLTF
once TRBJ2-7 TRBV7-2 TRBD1 TGTGCCAGCAGCCTGACAGGGGGTGACTACGAGCAGTACTTC CASSLTGGDYEQYF
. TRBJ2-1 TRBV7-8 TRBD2 TGTGCCAGCAGCTTACTAGCGGGAGGGCTGCATGAGCAGTTCTTC CASSLLAGGLHEQFF
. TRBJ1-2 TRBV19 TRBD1 TGTGCCAGTAGTATTGCCGGAGGGGGCAAAGGCTATGGCTACACCTTC CASSIAGGGKGYGYTF
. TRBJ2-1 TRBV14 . TGTGCCAGCAGCTCGGGGGGCGGGAATGAGCAGTTCTTC CASSSGGGNEQFF
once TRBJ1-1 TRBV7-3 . TGTGCCAGCAGCCCCCAAGGTATGGTTCGTGGGACTGAAGCTTTCTTT CASSPQGMVRGTEAFF
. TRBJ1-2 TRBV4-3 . TGCGCCAGCAGCCAAGATCTTTCGGGTGGCTACACCTTC CASSQDLSGGYTF
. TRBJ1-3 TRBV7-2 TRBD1 TGTGCCAGCACCAGGGGGCCTGGAAACACCATATATTTT CASTRGPGNTIYF
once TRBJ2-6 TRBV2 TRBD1 TGTGCCAGCGCCCGCCGGGGACAGGGTGGTACTGGGGCCAACGTCCTGACTTTC CASARRGQGGTGANVLTF
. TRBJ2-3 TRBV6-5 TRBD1 TGTGCCAGCAGACGCCCGGGACAGCCTTCAGATACGCAGTATTTT CASRRPGQPSDTQYF
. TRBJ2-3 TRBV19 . TGTGCCAGTAGATCACCGGGGAGCACAGATACGCAGTATTTT CASRSPGSTDTQYF
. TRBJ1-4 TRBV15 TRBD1 TGTGCCACCAGCGATAGACAGGGGTTTGAAAAACTGTTTTTT CATSDRQGFEKLFF
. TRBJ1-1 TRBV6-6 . TGTGCCACCGGACGGGTGAACACTGAAGCTTTCTTT CATGRVNTEAFF
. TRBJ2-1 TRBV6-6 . TGTGCCAGCAGTTCCTCTGGGAGCTACAATGAGCAGTTCTTC CASSSSGSYNEQFF
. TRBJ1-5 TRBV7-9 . TGTGCCAGCAGCCCAAGGGGGGGGCAGCCCCAGCATTTT CASSPRGGQPQHF
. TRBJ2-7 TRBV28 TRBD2 TGTGCCACCGACGGGGGGGACGGGGGCTCCTACGAGCAGTACTTC CATDGGDGGSYEQYF
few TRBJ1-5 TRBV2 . TGTGCCAGCAGTGATCAGGGGAGCAATCAGCCCCAGCATTTT CASSDQGSNQPQHF
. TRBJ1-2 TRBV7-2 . TGTGCCAGCAGCCTAAGAGCGGGACCCTTCTATGGCTACACCTTC CASSLRAGPFYGYTF